The 28 T cell receptor beta chains below all came from one sample that was sequenced in a study of post-analysis software for immune sequencing data. Antigens for these TCRs are unknown. Whole-study results and caveats: There were five or six TRBV segments more frequent in patients than controls, and TRBV5-6, TRBV5-1 and TRBV20-1 were among them.

TCR beta cDNA libraries included unique molecular identifiers. TCRdb itself ran the PCR reads through MiXCR, one entry per CDR3 protein. The data contain about 800,000 distinct CDR3 sequences, less than 35% of them singletons. The material sequenced was blood. Receptors were obtained from a girl aged 5-17 years with multiple sclerosis.

This clonotype has only a few counts. The rearrangement links TRBV10-1 to TRBJ2-1, with 10 bases lining up with TRBD2. V lost 4 bases, J lost 4 bases, and 1 base stayed unmatched. Germline V gene lookup returns CDR1 WNHNN and CDR2 SYGVQD (reference sequence). CDR3 length: 14 residues. CDR3 residues: CASSASGRYNEQFF. CDR3 nucleotide sequence: TGCGCCAGCAGTGCTAGCGGGAGATACAATGAGCAGTTCTTC.

This clonotype was seen a few times. CDR3 protein: CASSLRVMDNEQFF. For the CDR3, the DNA is TGCGCCAGCAGTCTCAGGGTAATGGACAATGAGCAGTTCTTC. The rearrangement uses TRBV4-1 and TRBJ2-1; D perhaps matches TRBD1 (5 bases). The CDR3 consists of 14 residues. Per germline, CDR1 MGHRA and CDR2 YSYEKL. V was clipped by 6 bases and J by 5 bases, with 14 bases between them.

V and J are TRBV24-1 and TRBJ1-5, with TRBD1 matching over 9 bases. The germline V gene has CDR1 KGHDR and CDR2 SFDVKD. The CDR3 is 12 residues long. The V gene end was trimmed by 9 bases and the J gene end by 4 bases; junction bases not matched to a gene: 0. CDR3 in amino acids: CATGTGNQPQHF. For the CDR3, the DNA is TGTGCCACCGGGACAGGGAATCAGCCCCAGCATTTT.

The J gene is TRBJ2-1, the V gene TRBV14; the D gene is possibly TRBD2 (5 bases). V lost 4 bases, J lost 7 bases, and 14 bases lay in between. In germline, CDR1 is SGHDN, CDR2 FVKESK. The length of the CDR3 is 14 residues. CDR3: CASSPTGGRNEQFF. DNA of the CDR3: TGTGCCAGCAGCCCGACCGGAGGCCGGAATGAGCAGTTCTTC. The complete variable domain, with remaining parts taken from reference TRBV14 and TRBJ2-1, reads EAGVTQFPSHSVIEKGQTVTLRCDPISGHDNLYWYRRVMGKEIKFLLHFVKESKQDESGMPNNRFLAERTGGTYSTLKVQPAELEDSGVYFCASSPTGGRNEQFFGPGTRLTVL.

This clonotype was observed a few times. This sequence joins TRBV15 and TRBJ2-7; D not certain. Matching the DNA end better, TRBJ2-5 makes the J call doubtful. The CDR3 totals 11 residues. CDR1 is LNHNV, CDR2 YYDKDF, per germline (reference sequence). This CDR3 is CATRLSETQYF. The CDR3 DNA sequence: TGTGCCACCAGACTGTCGGAGACCCAGTACTTC.

In this sample, this clonotype turned up many times. At one of its ends the junction is not consistent with the germline gene, which may arise from a read error. The CDR3 DNA follows: TGCGCCAGCAGCCAAGGCACAGATACGCAGTATTTT. As protein: CASSQGTDTQYF. This chain links TRBV3-1 with TRBJ2-3; D gene ambiguous. The CDR3 is 12 residues long. Germline CDR1 LGHDT, CDR2 YNNKEL (reference sequence).

This clonotype was observed a few times. V usage is TRBV5-5 and J usage is TRBJ2-7, with 10 bases matching TRBD1. The CDR3 length is 14 residues. Germline V lookup: CDR1 SGHKS, CDR2 YYEKEE (reference sequence). Losses at the gene ends were 3 bases for V and 6 bases for J; bases not matched to a gene: 6. The CDR3 region has the DNA TGTGCCAGCAGCTCCGATCGGACAGGGGGCGAGCAGTACTTC. This sequence encodes CASSSDRTGGEQYF. The full variable domain, rest sourced from reference TRBV5-5 and TRBJ2-7, is DAGVTQSPTHLIKTRGQQVTLRCSPISGHKSVSWYQQVLGQGPQFIFQYYEKEERGRGNFPDRFSARQFPNYSSELNVNALLLGDSALYLCASSSDRTGGEQYFGPGTRLTVT.

There are a few counts of this clonotype. This sequence joins TRBV6-2 or TRBV6-3 and TRBJ2-5; D is perhaps TRBD2 (6 bases). The CDR3 sequence is 16 residues long. Germline CDR1 and CDR2: MNHEY and SVGEGT. The V gene lost 5 bases and the J gene lost 5 bases, with 21 bases spanning the gap. CDR3 sequence (DNA): TGTGCCAGCAGTAGACCCCCGGGAGCCCTAGGGGAGACCCAGTACTTC. It encodes CASSRPPGALGETQYF.

This clonotype showed up just a few times. The chain recombines TRBV20-1 with TRBJ2-3; D may be TRBD1 (7 bases). Per the germline V gene, CDR1 is DFQATT and CDR2 is SNEGSKA (reference sequence). The germline V and J ends were trimmed by 3 bases and 0 bases, with 13 bases remaining between them. The CDR3 sequence is 15 residues long. The CDR3 is CSARLTGTSTDTQYF. The DNA for the CDR3 is TGCAGTGCTAGGTTGACAGGGACTAGCACAGATACGCAGTATTTT.

The rearrangement links TRBV7-2 to TRBJ1-2; D possibly corresponds to TRBD1 (6 bases). The CDR3 covers 15 residues. V was clipped by 7 bases and J by 3 bases, with 18 bases between them. Germline CDR1 and CDR2: SGHTA and FQGNSA. The CDR3 bases are TGTGCCAGCACCCCTGACAGGCAGACCTACTATGGCTACACCTTC. This sequence encodes CASTPDRQTYYGYTF.

This clonotype was seen only a few times. V is TRBV3-1 and J is TRBJ2-7; no firm D call. From germline, CDR1 is LGHDT and CDR2 YNNKEL (reference sequence). This CDR3 is 15 amino acids long. V was cut by 4 bases and J by 3 bases, with 16 bases left in between. The chain's CDR3 is CASSRNFRNSYEQYF. In DNA, the CDR3 is TGTGCCAGCAGCCGAAACTTCAGGAATAGCTACGAGCAGTACTTC.

This clonotype occurred a few times. The chain recombines TRBV20-1 with TRBJ2-5, with 7 bases matching TRBD2. The CDR3 covers 16 residues. With 2 bases clipped from V and 5 bases from J, the junction kept 14 bases outside the gene matches. From germline, CDR1 is DFQATT and CDR2 SNEGSKA (reference sequence). This chain's CDR3 is CSARLLRLAEGETQYF. For the CDR3, the DNA is TGCAGTGCTAGATTATTACGGCTAGCGGAGGGGGAGACCCAGTACTTC.

Only a few counts were recorded for this clonotype. The CDR3 sequence: CASSQEFYSHTDTQYF. For the CDR3, the DNA is TGCGCCAGCAGCCAAGAGTTTTACTCACACACAGATACGCAGTATTTT. V is TRBV4-1 and J is TRBJ2-3; D call uncertain. With 0 bases removed from V and 2 bases from J, the gap between germline ends came to 12 bases. The germline gives CDR1 MGHRA, CDR2 YSYEKL. There are 16 residues in the CDR3.

The chain has TRBV5-1 and TRBJ2-3; the D gene is possibly TRBD2 (6 bases). This CDR3 has 13 amino acids. Germline loops: CDR1 SGHRS, CDR2 YFSETQ. The V and J ends lost 4 bases and 8 bases respectively, with 14 bases between them. This CDR3 is CASSMGPEGTQYF. CDR3 sequence (DNA): TGCGCCAGCAGCATGGGACCGGAGGGTACGCAGTATTTT.

The chain couples TRBV7-9 to TRBJ2-4; D possibly matches TRBD1 or TRBD2 (7 bases each). Trimming removed 4 bases from V and 8 bases from J, with 15 bases in between. The CDR3 sequence is 14 residues long. The germline CDR1 and CDR2 sequences are SEHNR and FQNEAQ (reference sequence). Written as DNA, the CDR3 is TGTGCCAGCAGCTCCTCGACAGGGAGGGACATTCAGTACTTC. Translated, it gives CASSSSTGRDIQYF.

Turning to this clonotype: One base away lies a much larger clone, so this may be a sequencing read error. The CDR3 DNA sequence: TGTGCCAGCAGTTTAGGGCAGGAGCGGACCTACGAGCAGTACTTC. Protein: CASSLGQERTYEQYF. V is TRBV27 and J is TRBJ2-7; the D gene is possibly TRBD2 (5 bases). Germline V gives CDR1 MNHEY, CDR2 SMNVEV (reference sequence). V lost 2 bases, J lost 2 bases, and 13 bases lay in between. The CDR3 consists of 15 residues.

This clonotype came up a few times. The chain is built from TRBV20-1 and TRBJ1-5; weak D call: TRBD1 (5 bases). Deletions cut 3 bases from V and 4 bases from J, with 16 bases between. Germline CDR1 and CDR2: DFQATT and SNEGSKA (reference sequence). The CDR3 is made up of 15 amino acids. CDR3 DNA sequence: TGCAGTGCTAGGGCATCCGGGACGGCTAATCAGCCCCAGCATTTT. Translating it yields CSARASGTANQPQHF.

This clonotype was seen a handful of times. The V gene is TRBV6-5, the J gene TRBJ1-4, with a tentative D call TRBD1 (5 bases). Between the trimmed V and J ends, which lost 0 bases and 8 bases, there was a span of 10 bases. This CDR3 spans 14 amino acids. Germline CDR1 and CDR2: MNHEY and SVGAGI. The CDR3 loop reads CASSYSSWGEKLFF. In DNA, the CDR3 is TGTGCCAGCAGTTACTCGTCGTGGGGGGAAAAACTGTTTTTT.

Note on this clonotype: A much larger clone lies one base from this, so it may be a read error. J is TRBJ1-2 and V is TRBV10-3, with 11 nucleotides matching TRBD1. With 7 bases clipped from V and 7 bases from J, the junction kept 8 bases outside the gene matches. CDR1 ENHRY and CDR2 SYGVKD come from the germline V gene. This CDR3 region has 14 residues. In DNA, the CDR3 is TGTGCCATCATGGGACAGGGGGGGACTTCTGGCTACACCTTC. Translating it yields CAIMGQGGTSGYTF.

The V and J genes are TRBV29-1 and TRBJ2-6; maybe TRBD1 (5 bases). Germline CDR1 and CDR2: SQVTM and ANQGSEA. This CDR3 has 14 amino acids. V was cut by 2 bases and J by 4 bases, with 9 bases left in between. This chain's CDR3 is CSVESGYGANVLTF. The CDR3 DNA follows: TGCAGCGTTGAATCAGGGTACGGGGCCAACGTCCTGACTTTC.

This clonotype was counted a few times. One junction end does not reproduce the germline sequence, and a read error may be involved. V usage is TRBV29-1 and J usage is TRBJ2-7; D possibly corresponds to TRBD2 (6 bases). The CDR3 has 12 residues. The germline gives CDR1 SQVTM, CDR2 ANQGSEA. CDR3 residues: CSVLRGKYEQYF. CDR3 nucleotides: TGCAGCGTCCTGCGGGGTAAATACGAACAGTACTTC.

This clonotype showed up just a few times. This chain links TRBV20-1 with TRBJ2-1, with 11 bases lining up with TRBD1. Germline V CDR1 and CDR2: DFQATT, SNEGSKA (reference sequence). The junction had 10 bases not matched to a gene; V was cut back by 6 bases and J by 6 bases. The CDR3 runs to 15 residues. CDR3: CSADGRDRGGNEQFF. Written as DNA, the CDR3 is TGCAGTGCCGACGGCCGGGACAGGGGGGGCAATGAGCAGTTCTTC.

This clonotype has just a few counts. This chain connects TRBV4-1 to TRBJ1-2, with 8 bases lining up with TRBD1. CDR1 is MGHRA, CDR2 YSYEKL, per germline. Trimming cost V 1 base and J 3 bases; bases outside gene matches: 4. The CDR3 is made up of 15 amino acids. The DNA of the CDR3 is TGCGCCAGCAGCCAAGGCCAGGGGGCGGACTATGGCTACACCTTC. Translated: CASSQGQGADYGYTF.

This clonotype has more than one count but fewer than ten. The chain recombines TRBV9 with TRBJ2-5, with D possibly being TRBD1 or TRBD2 (6 bases each). The germline gives CDR1 SGDLS, CDR2 YYNGEE. V was cut by 0 bases and J by 3 bases, with 9 bases left in between. The CDR3 spans 14 residues. The CDR3 sequence: CASSVDGGEETQYF. The CDR3 DNA reads as TGTGCCAGCAGCGTAGACGGGGGCGAAGAGACCCAGTACTTC.

This clonotype was counted only a few times. The chain links TRBV5-1 to TRBJ2-7; 11 bases map to TRBD1. Germline CDR1 and CDR2: SGHRS and YFSETQ. The CDR3 consists of 15 residues. Trimming cost V 3 bases and J 6 bases; bases outside gene matches: 8. CDR3: CASSWSRDRGSEQYF. The CDR3 nucleotides read TGCGCCAGCAGCTGGAGTCGGGACAGGGGGTCCGAGCAGTACTTC.

The CDR3 bases are TGTGCCAGCAGTTTATTCGCCAGCGGTGAAGAGACCCAGTACTTC. The encoded protein is CASSLFASGEETQYF. The V call is TRBV27, the J call TRBJ2-4, with D possibly being TRBD2 (5 bases). The DNA matches TRBJ2-5 better at its end, which makes the J call doubtful. Germline V CDR1 and CDR2: MNHEY, SMNVEV (reference sequence). CDR3 length: 15 amino acids.

The CDR3 sequence: CASSYAAGSGTGELFF. The CDR3 region has the DNA TGTGCCAGCAGCTACGCCGCCGGGTCGGGGACCGGGGAGCTGTTTTTT. This chain connects TRBV5-6 to TRBJ2-2; possibly TRBD2 for D (5 bases). Germline CDR1 reads SGHDT; CDR2 reads YYEEEE. The CDR3 is 16 residues long. Trimming took off 3 bases at V and 5 bases at J, with 17 bases between the two ends.

This clonotype has at least ten counts. CDR3 sequence: CASSTTLRTDNEQFF. The CDR3 DNA reads TGTGCCAGCAGCACTACCCTCCGGACAGACAATGAGCAGTTCTTC. V is TRBV6-5 and J is TRBJ2-1; TRBD1 is a possible D gene (6 bases). V was pared by 6 bases and J by 5 bases, with 17 bases between. This CDR3 is built from 15 residues. Germline V gene data show CDR1 as MNHEY and CDR2 as SVGAGI.